This TCR beta chain was sequenced in a study of siplizumab effects on memory and regulatory T cells (dated by TCRdb to about 2019). About the full investigation: The study examined how the anti-CD2 antibody siplizumab affects alloreactive T-cell subsets in allogeneic mixed lymphocyte reactions built from human PBMCs. General conclusions and limits of the study: Siplizumab significantly reduced the cumulative frequency of alloreactive sequences traceable to unstimulated CD4+ memory T cells. In reactions with siplizumab, an average of roughly 69% of mappable alloreactive CD4+ clones were Treg-derived, compared with roughly 27% in control reactions. Compared with memory T cells, unstimulated naive T cells appeared more diverse, and naive cells seemed to make a substantial contribution to the alloresponse. Because sequences below about 10^-5 frequency were poorly captured, only a minor fraction of alloreactive clones could be mapped to unstimulated subsets. No functional confirmation was obtained for the suppressive function of proliferating Tregs from siplizumab cultures. For roughly 75-97% of proliferating CD4+ or CD8+ clones, no naive or memory phenotype could be assigned.

Unstimulated CD4+ memory cells were also sequenced in three donor pairs, together with CD4+ naive, CD8+ TEMRA, CD8+ naive and CD8+ effector memory subsets. Sorted unstimulated T cells, along with proliferating T cells recovered from mixed lymphocyte reactions, underwent TCRbeta CDR3 sequencing. Fresh whole blood from roughly ten HLA-typed healthy donors was used to isolate PBMCs. Receptors were amplified or captured by the immunoSEQ multiplex PCR assay. Approximately 93,000 TCR templates per sample were assayed by the deep sequencing platform. Genomic DNA extracted from sorted T cells was the material used for TCRbeta CDR3 sequencing. The authors' pipeline ran thus. Clonal analysis of TCRbeta CDR3 data was done in the R programming language. Comparing unstimulated samples against CFSE-low samples taken after the reaction was how alloreactive CD4+ and CD8+ clones were defined. Regulatory or non-regulatory origin of alloreactive CD4+ clones was assigned by matching sequences to the sorted unstimulated Treg and non-Treg repertoires. TCRdb's version of the immuneACCESS table is confined to in-frame rearrangements and falls short of the full clone set. An unresolved V gene accounts for under half of the shortfall where checked; the remainder is of unknown origin. V and J calls and clone size are copied from that table; D and trimming were computed from the DNA. The sample table records approximately 65,000 clones; over 80% of these occur just once. About 3.5% of the sample goes to the ten largest clones.

The CDR3, from cysteine to phenylalanine, totals 12 residues. CDR3 DNA only is kept here, 36 bases in frame from base 1. As encoded in the germline V gene, CDR1 is SGHTA while CDR2 is FQGNSA. The junction shows trimming of 1 base on V and 8 bases on J, plus 9 bases between the germline ends. On this clone: Its cognate antigen has yet to be identified. The record has no base qualities; no much larger clone is one base away.

The TCR sequence derives from a human donor in good health. What was sequenced was memory CD4+ T cells sorted from blood. Explained via the paper, the cell subset or site label denotes: unstimulated CD4+ memory T cells. The sequence links TRBV7-2 to TRBJ2-7; the D gene identity is not certain. Here is the DNA: TGTGCCAGCAGCTTAGTAAACTTCCAGCAGTACTTC. This yields the protein CASSLVNFQQYF.